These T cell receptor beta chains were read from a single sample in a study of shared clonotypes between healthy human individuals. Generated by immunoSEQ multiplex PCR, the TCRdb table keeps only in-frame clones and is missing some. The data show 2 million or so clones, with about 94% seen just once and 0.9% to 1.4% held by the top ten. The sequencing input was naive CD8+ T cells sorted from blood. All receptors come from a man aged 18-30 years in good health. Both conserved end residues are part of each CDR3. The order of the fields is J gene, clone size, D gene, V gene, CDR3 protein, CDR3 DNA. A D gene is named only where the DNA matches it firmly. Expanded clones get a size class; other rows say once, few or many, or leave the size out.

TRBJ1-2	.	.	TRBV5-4	CASSFGWAAGANYGYTF	TGTGCCAGCAGCTTTGGTTGGGCGGCAGGAGCTAACTATGGCTACACCTTC
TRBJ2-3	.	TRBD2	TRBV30	CACGTSGGSGTQYF	TGTGCCTGTGGGACCAGCGGGGGATCGGGTACGCAGTATTTT
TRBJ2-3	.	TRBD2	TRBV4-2	CASSQVLAGAVTDTQYF	TGTGCCAGCAGCCAAGTTCTAGCGGGAGCGGTCACAGATACGCAGTATTTT
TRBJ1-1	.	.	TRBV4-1	CASSQGPANTEAFF	TGCGCCAGCAGCCAAGGACCAGCGAACACTGAAGCTTTCTTT
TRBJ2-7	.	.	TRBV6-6	CASSSGDPGYEQYF	TGTGCCAGCAGTTCAGGGGACCCGGGCTACGAGCAGTACTTC
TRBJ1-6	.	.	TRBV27	CASSLSGGPSPLHF	TGTGCCAGCAGTTTAAGCGGGGGGCCCTCACCCCTCCACTTT
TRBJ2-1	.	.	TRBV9	CASTAGSYNEQFF	TGTGCCAGTACAGCCGGCTCCTACAATGAGCAGTTCTTC
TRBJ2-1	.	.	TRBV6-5	CASSYSTGNEQFF	TGTGCCAGCAGTTACTCCACAGGGAATGAGCAGTTCTTC
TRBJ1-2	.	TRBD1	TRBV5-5	CASSPEGAGAFLWGYTF	TGTGCCAGCAGCCCGGAGGGGGCAGGGGCGTTTCTATGGGGCTACACCTTC
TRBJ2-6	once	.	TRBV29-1	CSVEVFVVSGANVLTF	TGCAGCGTTGAAGTTTTCGTGGTCTCTGGGGCCAACGTCCTGACTTTC
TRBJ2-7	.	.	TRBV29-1	CSVEVAGLGYEQYF	TGCAGCGTTGAAGTAGCCGGGCTGGGCTACGAGCAGTACTTC
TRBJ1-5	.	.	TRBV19	CASSIPDLGLNQPQHF	TGTGCCAGTAGTATACCAGACTTAGGGTTGAATCAGCCCCAGCATTTT
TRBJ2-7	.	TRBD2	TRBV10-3	CAISDPVGRGDYEQYF	TGTGCCATCAGTGACCCAGTGGGCCGGGGGGACTACGAGCAGTACTTC
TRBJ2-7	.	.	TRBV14	CASSDLGPTYEQYF	TGTGCCAGCAGCGACCTCGGGCCTACCTACGAGCAGTACTTC
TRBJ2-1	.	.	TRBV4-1	CASSYESLSNEQFF	TGCGCCAGCAGCTACGAATCACTATCCAATGAGCAGTTCTTC
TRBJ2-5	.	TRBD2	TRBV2	CASRVRTSGGIEETQYF	TGTGCCAGCAGAGTGCGGACTAGCGGGGGTATTGAAGAGACCCAGTACTTC
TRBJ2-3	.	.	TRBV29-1	CSVWGRGGTDTQYF	TGCAGCGTGTGGGGGCGAGGAGGGACAGATACGCAGTATTTT
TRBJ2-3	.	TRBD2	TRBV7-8	CASSNGLAGGPDTQYF	TGTGCCAGCAGCAATGGACTAGCGGGAGGGCCAGATACGCAGTATTTT
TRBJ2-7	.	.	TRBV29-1	CSVLGTEQYF	TGCAGCGTTCTGGGGACCGAGCAGTACTTC
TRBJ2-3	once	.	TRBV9	CASSPNTDTQYF	TGTGCCAGCAGCCCCAACACAGATACGCAGTATTTT
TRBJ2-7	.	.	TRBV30	CAWSVGGSYEQYF	TGTGCCTGGAGTGTAGGCGGGTCCTACGAGCAGTACTTC
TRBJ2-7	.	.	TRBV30	CAWGRIGAEQYF	TGTGCCTGGGGACGGATCGGCGCCGAGCAGTACTTC
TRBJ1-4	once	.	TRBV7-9	CASSPTPQVSLFF	TGTGCCAGCAGCCCCACACCCCAAGTCTCACTGTTTTTT
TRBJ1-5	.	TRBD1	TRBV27	CASSPTGTSNQPQHF	TGTGCCAGCAGTCCGACAGGGACTAGCAATCAGCCCCAGCATTTT
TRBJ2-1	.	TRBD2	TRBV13	CASSFQFGGSSYNEQFF	TGTGCCAGCAGCTTCCAATTTGGCGGGAGCTCCTACAATGAGCAGTTCTTC
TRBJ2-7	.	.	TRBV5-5	CASSLLGPYDEQYF	TGTGCCAGCAGCTTGCTGGGGCCATATGACGAGCAGTACTTC
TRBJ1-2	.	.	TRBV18	CASSPDGYGYTF	TGTGCCAGCTCACCTGACGGGTATGGCTACACCTTC
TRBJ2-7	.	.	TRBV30	CAWSVSQEQYF	TGTGCCTGGAGTGTAAGTCAAGAGCAGTACTTC